The rows below give T cell receptor beta chains drawn from one sample of a study of cytomegalovirus exposure and HLA in healthy donors. Sequencing was performed with immunoSEQ multiplex PCR; in TCRdb, only in-frame clones are kept and a portion is missing. This table has 120,000 or so clones, 81% appearing once. Material: PBMCs. The origin of the receptors is a young man in good health and CMV-seropositive. Each CDR3 is given with its conserved first and last residue. A D gene is named only where the DNA matches it firmly. Where a row states a size, it is once, few, many or the class of an expanded clone; other rows omit it.

TRBJ1-1	NA	NA	TRBV5-8	TGTGCCCAGGATAATAGGGGAACTGAAGCTTTCTTT	CAQDNRGTEAFF
TRBJ2-2	TRBD1	NA	TRBV7-9	TGTGCCAGCAGCTTAGCAGGGGGCCTTACCGCCGGGGAGCTGTTTTTT	CASSLAGGLTAGELFF
TRBJ1-1	NA	once	TRBV6-4	TGTGCCAGCAGCTTCGGCCGGGACACTGAAGCTTTCTTT	CASSFGRDTEAFF
TRBJ1-1	NA	NA	TRBV4-1	TGCGCCAGCAGCCCCCGACGGGAGAACACTGAAGCTTTCTTT	CASSPRRENTEAFF
TRBJ1-5	NA	NA	TRBV4-3	TGCGCCAGCAGCCAAGACAGGGGCGGTGGCAATCAGCCCCAGCATTTT	CASSQDRGGGNQPQHF
TRBJ1-2	NA	NA	TRBV14	TGTGCCAGCAGCCAAGACAGGGGTGAGAGAGGCTACACCTTC	CASSQDRGERGYTF
TRBJ2-1	TRBD1	NA	TRBV6-5	TGTGCCAGCAGTTACTCCGTTGGGACAGGCTACAATGAGCAGTTCTTC	CASSYSVGTGYNEQFF
TRBJ1-4	NA	NA	TRBV7-9	TGTGCCAGCAGCTTTGCCCCCTTCGCAACCGCGACTGGAAAACTGTTTTTT	CASSFAPFATATGKLFF
TRBJ2-1	TRBD2	NA	TRBV5-1	TGCGCCAGCAGCCAGATAGCGGGCGGCTCCTACAATGAGCAGTTCTTC	CASSQIAGGSYNEQFF
TRBJ1-4	NA	NA	TRBV29-1	TGCAGCGTTTTTCAGTCAGGCAATGAAAAACTGTTTTTT	CSVFQSGNEKLFF
TRBJ2-3	NA	NA	TRBV5-6	TGTGCCAGCAGCTTGCAATCCCCAGATACGCAGTATTTT	CASSLQSPDTQYF
TRBJ2-7	TRBD2	NA	TRBV28	TGTGCCAGCAGTGCGGGGAGGGGCTACGAGCAGTACTTC	CASSAGRGYEQYF
TRBJ2-3	NA	NA	TRBV10-3	TGTGCCATCGGGGGCGGGAGAGTAGATACGCAGTATTTT	CAIGGGRVDTQYF
TRBJ2-3	TRBD1	NA	TRBV7-9	TGTTCCAGCAGGCTACTCGGGACAGGTTTGAATTTT	CSSRLLGTGLNF
TRBJ1-2	NA	NA	TRBV19	TGTGCCAGTAGTTCAGACAGGCTTGCCTCTAACTATGGCTACACCTTC	CASSSDRLASNYGYTF
TRBJ1-4	TRBD1	NA	TRBV7-9	TGTGCCAGCAGCCCCAGACAGGGGGCGGTTTCGAGTGAAAAACTGTTTTTT	CASSPRQGAVSSEKLFF
TRBJ1-1	NA	NA	TRBV30	TGTGCCTGGGACACAACCGGGAACACTGAAGCTTTCTTT	CAWDTTGNTEAFF
TRBJ1-2	NA	NA	TRBV19	TGTGCCAGTAGTAGGCAGGACTATGGCTACACCTTC	CASSRQDYGYTF
TRBJ1-3	NA	NA	TRBV15	TGTGCCACCAGCAGAGATCTCCCCAGCTCTGGAAACACCATATATTTT	CATSRDLPSSGNTIYF
TRBJ2-5	NA	few	TRBV19	TGTGCCAGTTCCCAATCCCCTGGAGGTCAAGAGACCCAGTACTTC	CASSQSPGGQETQYF
TRBJ2-2	NA	NA	TRBV11-2	TGTGCCAGCAGCTTAAAACCCAGGGGACGAGGCACCGGGGAGCTGTTTTTT	CASSLKPRGRGTGELFF
TRBJ1-5	TRBD1	NA	TRBV6-1	TGTGCCAGCAGTGCGGGGACAGGGAGGTTTCAGCCCCAGCATTTT	CASSAGTGRFQPQHF
TRBJ2-3	NA	NA	TRBV7-9	TGTGCCAGCAGCTTAGGTATGAGGGCCGACACAGATACGCAGTATTTT	CASSLGMRADTDTQYF